The table lists the clone carrying this T cell receptor (beta chain) with a count of one. Its specificity is not known. Germline V gene data show CDR1 as MNHEY and CDR2 as SMNVEV (reference sequence). V was pared by 6 bases and J by 4 bases, with 6 bases between. This CDR3 region has 12 residues. TCRdb reprocessed the RACE reads with MiXCR, giving one entry per CDR3 protein. Among under 200,000 distinct CDR3 sequences listed, around a quarter were seen once. Documented time point: patch test 3, about 24 weeks after DPC sensitization. Regarding treatment: therapeutic diphenylcyclopropenone sensitization with weekly scalp DPC. The data derive from a study of human T cells and chemical hapten exposure. Looking at the study overall: The variation in per-sample TCR yields arose mainly from small differences in pooled library volumes.

Whole-study results and caveats: Donors in the study had alopecia, meaning their immune response may differ from healthy people's.

Sample: whole blood, taken in connection with sensitization to the hapten diphenylcyclopropenone (DPC). The rearrangement uses TRBV27 and TRBJ2-2; no firm D call. This TCR was recovered from a young woman with alopecia areata. Some clones in this sample may be carry-over from other donors' samples. This CDR3 reads CASRPRTGELFF. Written as DNA, the CDR3 is TGTGCCAGCAGACCGCGCACCGGGGAGCTGTTTTTT.